This entry lists 22 T cell receptor beta chains sequenced from one sample in a study of T-cell reconstitution after alpha-beta-depleted transplantation in children. Construction of the TCRbeta library involved unique molecular identifiers. TCRdb itself ran the PCR reads through MiXCR, one entry per CDR3 protein. The data show roughly 500,000 distinct CDR3 sequences, around 12% seen once. This specimen was PBMCs from the stem cell graft donor, taken from the stem cell graft. The origin of the receptors is a human donor who donated a stem cell graft to a child with combined immunodeficiency.

This clonotype was seen repeatedly, ten times or more. This chain joins TRBV29-1 and TRBJ1-1, with TRBD1 matching 11 bases. V lost 7 bases, J lost 4 bases, and 2 bases stayed unmatched. Germline-derived CDR1 and CDR2 are SQVTM and ANQGSEA. The CDR3 has 12 amino acids. The CDR3 DNA reads TGCAGCGGTGGACAGGGGGCCACTGAAGCTTTCTTT. Translation: CSGGQGATEAFF.

In its sample, this clonotype was seen many times. CDR3 bases: TGTGCCAGCAGCCGGGACTTCGAGCAGTACTTC. As protein: CASSRDFEQYF. The chain uses TRBV7-2 and TRBJ2-7, with a weak D call TRBD2 (6 bases). V lost 5 bases and J lost 6, with 8 bases in between. This CDR3 is 11 amino acids long. Germline V lookup: CDR1 SGHTA, CDR2 FQGNSA.

This clonotype was seen repeatedly, ten times or more. The chain joins TRBV12-3 or TRBV12-4 to TRBJ2-1; 10 bases are shared with TRBD2. Germline trimming cut 1 base from V and 3 bases from J; bases unmatched to any gene: 6. This CDR3 is 17 amino acids long. The CDR3 reads CASSLGGLAGVYNEQFF. CDR3 bases: TGTGCCAGCAGTTTAGGGGGGCTAGCGGGAGTCTACAATGAGCAGTTCTTC.

V and J are TRBV6-4 and TRBJ2-7; 9 bases map to TRBD1. V lost 4 bases and J lost 7; bases outside the gene matches: 11. Germline V gene data show CDR1 as MRHNA and CDR2 as SNTAGT. The CDR3 is 15 amino acids. The CDR3 loop is CASSVPGQGFREQYF. The CDR3 region has the DNA TGTGCCAGCAGTGTCCCGGGACAGGGATTCCGGGAGCAGTACTTC.

The V and J genes are TRBV3-1 and TRBJ2-3; D is uncertain. Trimming cost V 4 bases and J 1 base, with 9 bases left between them. Germline V gene sequence: CDR1 LGHDT, CDR2 YNNKEL (reference sequence). CDR3 length equals 14 residues. The DNA of the CDR3 is TGTGCCAGCAGCCTCCTTCCGGGCACAGATACGCAGTATTTT. Translation gives CASSLLPGTDTQYF.

The table lists this clonotype with a few counts. The chain uses TRBV5-1 and TRBJ2-1; D ambiguous. From germline, CDR1 is SGHRS and CDR2 YFSETQ. CDR3 length: 13 amino acids. V was pared by 6 bases and J by 0 bases, with 7 bases between. CDR3 DNA sequence: TGCGCCAGCAAGGGAACCTCCTACAATGAGCAGTTCTTC. It specifies CASKGTSYNEQFF.

The rearrangement joins TRBV5-1 to TRBJ2-3; 14 bases are a match to TRBD2. Germline-derived CDR1 and CDR2 are SGHRS and YFSETQ. CDR3 length equals 17 residues. Trimming took 3 bases from V and 4 from J; bases not matched to a gene: 7. The CDR3 region is CASSSPTSGGAADTQYF. The CDR3 nucleotides read TGCGCCAGCAGCTCCCCGACTAGCGGGGGGGCCGCAGATACGCAGTATTTT.

The chain is built from TRBV9 and TRBJ2-1; TRBD2 agrees at 12 bases. The germline CDR1 and CDR2 sequences are SGDLS and YYNGEE. Losses at the gene ends were 4 bases for V and 7 bases for J; bases not matched to a gene: 6. The CDR3 length is 15 residues. The CDR3 region has the DNA TGTGCCAGCAGCACTACTAGCGGGAGGCAGAATGAGCAGTTCTTC. Amino acid sequence: CASSTTSGRQNEQFF.

The sample holds many counts of this clonotype. This chain joins TRBV9 and TRBJ2-1; the D gene is possibly TRBD2 (5 bases). Germline loops: CDR1 SGDLS, CDR2 YYNGEE. The V gene lost 4 bases and the J gene lost 5 bases, with 25 bases spanning the gap. The CDR3 extends over 18 amino acids. For the CDR3, the DNA is TGTGCCAGCAGCCCTTCAGAGGTGAATGGGAGAATCCACAATGAGCAGTTCTTC. It codes for CASSPSEVNGRIHNEQFF.

V is TRBV10-3 and J is TRBJ2-7; the match to TRBD2 covers 8 bases. This CDR3 spans 16 amino acids. The germline V gene has CDR1 ENHRY and CDR2 SYGVKD. The ends lost 2 bases at V and 1 base at J; junction bases unmatched: 7. In DNA, the CDR3 is TGTGCCATCAGTGAGCCGGGCCGGGAGGGATCCTACGAGCAGTACTTC. Amino acids: CAISEPGREGSYEQYF.

This clonotype showed up many times. This chain links TRBV29-1 with TRBJ2-1; 7 nucleotides agree with TRBD2. V lost 6 bases, J lost 15 bases, and 8 bases stayed unmatched. CDR1 SQVTM and CDR2 ANQGSEA come from the germline V gene. CDR3 length: 10 residues. The CDR3 sequence is CSVPGTTLFF. DNA for the CDR3: TGCAGCGTCCCCGGGACTACTCTGTTCTTC.

The rearrangement joins TRBV27 to TRBJ2-5; maybe TRBD1 (5 bases). Per germline, CDR1 MNHEY and CDR2 SMNVEV (reference sequence). The CDR3 totals 14 residues. V was clipped by 5 bases and J by 1 base, with 11 bases between them. The CDR3 DNA follows: TGTGCCAGCAGTACTGACAGCCTCCAAGAGACCCAGTACTTC. Translating gives CASSTDSLQETQYF.

Ten or more counts support this clonotype. The V gene is TRBV5-1, the J gene TRBJ2-7, with 7 bases fitting TRBD2. J gave up 3 bases and V 4 bases, and 4 bases lay outside the gene matches. The CDR3 consists of 13 residues. Germline loops: CDR1 SGHRS, CDR2 YFSETQ. The CDR3 bases are TGCGCCAGCAGCAGCCGGACTAGCTACGAGCAGTACTTC. Protein sequence: CASSSRTSYEQYF.

This clonotype was seen more than once but under ten times. The chain links TRBV5-1 to TRBJ2-3, with unresolved D. Trimming pared 0 bases from V and 0 bases from J, leaving 8 bases between. Looked up from germline, CDR1 is SGHRS and CDR2 is YFSETQ. This CDR3 region has 15 residues. The CDR3 sequence is CASSLDIGSTDTQYF. In DNA form, the CDR3 reads TGCGCCAGCAGCTTGGATATAGGGAGCACAGATACGCAGTATTTT.

The chain has TRBV12-3 or TRBV12-4 and TRBJ2-7; D unclear. V lost 3 bases and J 3 bases, leaving 12 bases between the germline ends. The CDR3 is 14 residues long. CDR3 loop: CASSFGPKNYEQYF. In DNA form, the CDR3 reads TGTGCCAGCAGTTTCGGGCCGAAGAACTACGAGCAGTACTTC.

This clonotype was seen more than once but under ten times. The chain is built from TRBV7-6 and TRBJ2-7; D is undetermined. The V and J ends lost 5 bases and 4 bases respectively, with 12 bases between them. This CDR3 has 13 amino acids. Germline V gene sequence: CDR1 SGHVS, CDR2 FNYEAQ. Here the CDR3 DNA reads TGTGCCAGCAGCCCAGATGCCGGGTACGAGCAGTACTTC. It is translated as CASSPDAGYEQYF.

This clonotype occurred many times. The J gene is TRBJ2-4, the V gene TRBV6-1; unclear D gene. Germline V gives CDR1 MNHNS, CDR2 SASEGT. Trimming removed 10 bases from V and 0 bases from J, with 10 bases in between. There are 13 residues in the CDR3. CDR3 DNA sequence: TGTGCCATCATAGACTTAGCCAAAAACATTCAGTACTTC. Translation: CAIIDLAKNIQYF.

The genes are TRBV6-2 or TRBV6-3 and TRBJ2-7; the match to TRBD1 covers 9 bases. Unmatched junction bases numbered 13, after V lost 4 bases and J lost 3 bases. This CDR3 comprises 17 residues. Germline V gene lookup returns CDR1 MNHEY and CDR2 SVGEGT. The CDR3 bases are TGTGCCAGCAGTTCCTCCCTGGACAGGGGATTTCTCTACGAGCAGTACTTC. It encodes CASSSSLDRGFLYEQYF.

The V call is TRBV4-3, the J call TRBJ2-2, with D maybe TRBD2 (5 bases). V dropped 1 base and J dropped 5 bases, with 11 bases sitting between them. This CDR3 is 15 amino acids long. In germline, CDR1 is LGHNA, CDR2 YSLEER. For the CDR3, the DNA is TGCGCCAGCAGCCAAGTACAGAGGAGGACCGGGGAGCTGTTTTTT. It yields the protein CASSQVQRRTGELFF.

Ten or more counts support this clonotype. CDR3 amino acids: CASSEEEGAGNTIYF. The CDR3 nucleotides read TGTGCCAGCAGTGAAGAGGAGGGGGCTGGAAACACCATATATTTT. The genes are TRBV6-1 and TRBJ1-3; a weak D match, TRBD1 (6 bases). Trimming removed 1 base from V and 2 bases from J, with 9 bases in between. From germline, CDR1 is MNHNS and CDR2 SASEGT. The CDR3 has 15 residues.

The chain carries TRBV28 and TRBJ1-1, with D possibly matching TRBD1 (6 bases). The CDR3 runs to 14 residues. The germline V gene encodes CDR1 MDHEN and CDR2 SYDVKM. Deletions cut 1 base from V and 1 base from J, with 7 bases between. This CDR3 reads CASSLFRGNTEAFF. CDR3 DNA sequence: TGTGCCAGCAGTTTATTCAGGGGGAACACTGAAGCTTTCTTT.

This clonotype was detected ten times or more. The chain is built from TRBV7-8 and TRBJ2-3; possible D gene TRBD2, 6 bases. CDR1 and CDR2 from the germline V gene are SGHVS and FQNEAQ. The CDR3 is 14 amino acids. The V gene lost 5 bases and the J gene lost 3 bases, with 12 bases spanning the gap. The DNA for the CDR3 is TGTGCCAGCAGCCTTAGGAGGGCTACAGATACGCAGTATTTT. Amino acid sequence: CASSLRRATDTQYF.